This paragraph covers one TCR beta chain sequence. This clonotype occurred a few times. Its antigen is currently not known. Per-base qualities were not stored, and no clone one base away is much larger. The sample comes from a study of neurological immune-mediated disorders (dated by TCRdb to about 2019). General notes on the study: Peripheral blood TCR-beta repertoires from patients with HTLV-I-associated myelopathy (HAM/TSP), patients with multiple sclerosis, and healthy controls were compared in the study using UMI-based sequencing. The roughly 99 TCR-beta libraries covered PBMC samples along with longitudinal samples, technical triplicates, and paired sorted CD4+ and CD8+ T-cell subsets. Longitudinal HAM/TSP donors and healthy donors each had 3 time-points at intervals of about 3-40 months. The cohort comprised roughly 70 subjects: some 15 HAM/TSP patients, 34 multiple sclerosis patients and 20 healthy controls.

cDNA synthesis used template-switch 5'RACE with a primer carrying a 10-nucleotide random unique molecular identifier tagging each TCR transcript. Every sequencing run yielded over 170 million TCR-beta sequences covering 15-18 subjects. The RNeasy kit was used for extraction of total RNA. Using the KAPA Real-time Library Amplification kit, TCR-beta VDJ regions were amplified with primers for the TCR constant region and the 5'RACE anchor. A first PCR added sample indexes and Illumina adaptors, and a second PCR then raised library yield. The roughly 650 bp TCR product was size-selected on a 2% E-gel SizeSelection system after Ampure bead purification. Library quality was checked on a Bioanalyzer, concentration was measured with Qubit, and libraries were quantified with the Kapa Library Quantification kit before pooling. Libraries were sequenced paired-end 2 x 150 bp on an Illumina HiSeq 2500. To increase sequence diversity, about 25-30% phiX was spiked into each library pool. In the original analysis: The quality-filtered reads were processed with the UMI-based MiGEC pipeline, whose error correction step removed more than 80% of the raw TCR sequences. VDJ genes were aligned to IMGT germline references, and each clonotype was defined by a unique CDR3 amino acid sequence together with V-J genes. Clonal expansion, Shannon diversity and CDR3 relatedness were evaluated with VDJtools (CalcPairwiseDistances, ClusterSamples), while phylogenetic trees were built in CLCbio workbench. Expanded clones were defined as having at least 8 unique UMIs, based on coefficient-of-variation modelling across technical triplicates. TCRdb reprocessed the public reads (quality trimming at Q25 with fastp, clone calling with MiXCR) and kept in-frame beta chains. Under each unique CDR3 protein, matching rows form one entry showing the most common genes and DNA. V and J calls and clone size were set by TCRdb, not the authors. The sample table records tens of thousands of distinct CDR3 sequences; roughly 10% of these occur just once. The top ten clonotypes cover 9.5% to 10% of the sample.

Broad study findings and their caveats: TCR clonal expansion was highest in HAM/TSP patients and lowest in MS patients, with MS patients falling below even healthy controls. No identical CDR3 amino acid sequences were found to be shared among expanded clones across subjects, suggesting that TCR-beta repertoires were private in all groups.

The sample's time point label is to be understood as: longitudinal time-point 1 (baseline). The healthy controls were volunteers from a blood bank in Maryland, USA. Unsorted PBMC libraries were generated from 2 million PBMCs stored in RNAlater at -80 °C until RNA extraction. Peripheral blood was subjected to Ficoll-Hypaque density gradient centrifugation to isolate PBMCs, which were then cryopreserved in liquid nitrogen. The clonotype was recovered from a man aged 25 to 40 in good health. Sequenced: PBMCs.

The DNA reads TGCAGTGCTACTCTGGGGACAGGGGAGGCAGATACGCAGTATTTT. The resulting protein is CSATLGTGEADTQYF. The chain uses TRBV20-1 and TRBJ2-3; TRBD1 fits 10 bases in the junction. V ends up 4 bases short and J 4 bases short, with an unmatched junction base count of 8. CDR1 DFQATT and CDR2 SNEGSKA were looked up in the germline V gene (reference sequence). The CDR3 spans 15 residues, from the cysteine through the phenylalanine. Only the CDR3 portion is preserved as DNA: 45 bases, with reading frame beginning at the first base.